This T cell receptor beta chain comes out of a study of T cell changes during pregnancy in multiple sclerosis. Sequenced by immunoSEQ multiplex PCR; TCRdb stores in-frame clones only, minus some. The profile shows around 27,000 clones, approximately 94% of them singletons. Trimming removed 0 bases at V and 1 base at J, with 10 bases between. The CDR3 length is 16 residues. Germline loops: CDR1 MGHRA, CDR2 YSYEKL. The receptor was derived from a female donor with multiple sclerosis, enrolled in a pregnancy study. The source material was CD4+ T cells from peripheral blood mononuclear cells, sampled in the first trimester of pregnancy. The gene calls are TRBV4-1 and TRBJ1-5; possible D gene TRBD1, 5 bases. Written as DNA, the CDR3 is TGCGCCAGCAGCCAAGATCGTGGGGGGAGCAATCAGCCCCAGCATTTT. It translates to CASSQDRGGSNQPQHF.